This TCR beta chain was sequenced for a study of response to subunit inactivated influenza vaccine. This clonotype came up a few times. TCRdb fed the RT-PCR reads into MiXCR, producing one record per CDR3 protein. This repertoire shows about 780,000 distinct CDR3 sequences, around 20% found once; its top ten account for approximately 11%. The sequencing here drew on PBMCs from blood, taken around 5 days after vaccination. This receptor was obtained from a man between 50 and 59 years old who received an inactivated influenza vaccine.

The CDR3 coding sequence is TGTGCCACCAGTGATTGGGCAGGCGCTGAAGCTTTCTTT. Amino acid sequence: CATSDWAGAEAFF. This rearrangement joins TRBV24-1 to TRBJ1-1; no definite D call. CDR3 length: 13 residues. Per germline, CDR1 KGHDR and CDR2 SFDVKD. With 2 bases removed from V and 6 bases from J, the gap between germline ends came to 9 bases.